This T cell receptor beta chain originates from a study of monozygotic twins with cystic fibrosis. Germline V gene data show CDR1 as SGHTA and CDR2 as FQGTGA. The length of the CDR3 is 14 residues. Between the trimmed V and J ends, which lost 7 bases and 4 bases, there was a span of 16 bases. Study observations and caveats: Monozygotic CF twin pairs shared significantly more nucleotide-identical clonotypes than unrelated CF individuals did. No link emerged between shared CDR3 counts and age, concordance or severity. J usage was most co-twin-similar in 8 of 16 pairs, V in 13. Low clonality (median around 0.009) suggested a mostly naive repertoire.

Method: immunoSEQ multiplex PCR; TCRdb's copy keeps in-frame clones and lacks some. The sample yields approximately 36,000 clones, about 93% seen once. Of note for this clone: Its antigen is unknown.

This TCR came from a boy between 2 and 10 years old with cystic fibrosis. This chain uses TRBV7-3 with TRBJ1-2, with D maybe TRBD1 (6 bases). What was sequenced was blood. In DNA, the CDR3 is TGTGCCAGCAAACCCTCAGGGGTGGGCTATGGCTACACCTTC. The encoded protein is CASKPSGVGYGYTF.